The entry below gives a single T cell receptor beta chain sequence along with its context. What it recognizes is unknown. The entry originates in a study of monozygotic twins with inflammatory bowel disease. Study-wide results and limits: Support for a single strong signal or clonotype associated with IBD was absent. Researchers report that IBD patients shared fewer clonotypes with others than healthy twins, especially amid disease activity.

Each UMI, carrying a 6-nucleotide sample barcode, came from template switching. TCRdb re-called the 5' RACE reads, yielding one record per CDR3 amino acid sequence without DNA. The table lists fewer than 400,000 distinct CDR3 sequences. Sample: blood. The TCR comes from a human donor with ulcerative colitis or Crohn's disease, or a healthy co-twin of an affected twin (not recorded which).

This CDR3 reads CASSLRRGSTEAFF. The V call is TRBV12-3 or TRBV12-4, the J call TRBJ1-1; the TCRdb call, TRBD1, lacks DNA for checking. The CDR3 is 14 residues long.